The 30 T cell receptor beta chains listed next were all sequenced from one sample in a study of cytomegalovirus exposure and HLA in healthy donors. PCR involved 60 Vbeta and 13 Jbeta primers. Produced via immunoSEQ multiplex PCR; TCRdb's table is partial and in-frame only. The data show 150,000 to 200,000 clones, with 75% to 90% seen just once and roughly 0.98% held by the top ten. The sequencing sample was made of PBMCs. The receptors derive from a boy between 2 and 15 years old in good health and CMV-seronegative.

The chain uses TRBV29-1 and TRBJ2-4; TRBD1 matches at 10 bases. Germline loops: CDR1 SQVTM, CDR2 ANQGSEA. V lost 6 bases to trimming and J lost 3 bases; unmatched junction nucleotides: 5. CDR3 length equals 14 residues. The CDR3: CSVGTGVDKNIQYF. CDR3 nucleotides: TGCAGCGTCGGGACAGGGGTAGACAAAAACATTCAGTACTTC. The entire variable domain, with the rest obtained from reference TRBV29-1 and TRBJ2-4, is as follows: SAVISQKPSRDICQRGTSLTIQCQVDSQVTMMFWYRQQPGQSLTLIATANQGSEATYESGFVIDKFPISRPNLTFSTLTVSNMSPEDSSIYLCSVGTGVDKNIQYFGAGTRLSVL.

This clone was detected only a few times. V and J are TRBV19 and TRBJ1-4, with 7 positions matching TRBD1. The CDR3 has 13 residues. V lost 6 bases, J lost 7 bases, and 5 bases stayed unmatched. CDR1 and CDR2 (germline): LNHDA, SQIVND (reference sequence). CDR3 coding DNA: TGTGCCAGTAGAAGGACAGGAGGTGAAAAACTGTTTTTT. It is translated as CASRRTGGEKLFF.

Here the CDR3 DNA reads TGCAGCGTGGCCCGGGACAGAAAAGCTTTCTTT. Amino acid sequence: CSVARDRKAFF. The chain combines TRBV29-1 with TRBJ1-1; 7 nucleotides agree with TRBD1. The CDR3 is 11 amino acids. CDR1 and CDR2 from the germline V gene are SQVTM and ANQGSEA. Trimming took 6 bases from V and 9 from J; bases not matched to a gene: 7.

A few counts support this clone. CDR3 in amino acids: CANSGGVENGYTF. In DNA form, the CDR3 reads TGTGCCAATTCAGGAGGGGTGGAGAATGGCTACACCTTC. V and J are TRBV28 and TRBJ1-2; TRBD1 might be the D (5 bases). In germline, CDR1 is MDHEN, CDR2 SYDVKM. The CDR3 loop spans 13 amino acids. Trimming removed 10 bases from V and 6 bases from J, with 18 bases in between.

The CDR3, as DNA: TGTGCCAGTAGTATTAGAATTTGGTCTGAAGCTTTCTTT. Translating gives CASSIRIWSEAFF. The V call is TRBV19, the J call TRBJ1-1; D is unresolved. Trimming stripped 3 bases from V and 6 bases from J, with 11 bases between. In germline, CDR1 is LNHDA, CDR2 SQIVND (reference sequence). The CDR3 is made up of 13 amino acids.

The chain recombines TRBV9 with TRBJ1-1, with 7 bases identical to TRBD1. The CDR3 sequence is 14 residues long. Unmatched junction bases numbered 8, after V lost 2 bases and J lost 7 bases. Germline CDR1 and CDR2: SGDLS and YYNGEE. CDR3 in DNA: TGTGCCAGCAGCGTGGCTGAGGGGGCGGGTGAAGCTTTCTTT. As protein: CASSVAEGAGEAFF.

Only a few counts were recorded for this clone. The chain recombines TRBV6-5 with TRBJ2-1; D is ambiguous. The V end lost 5 bases, the J end lost 9 bases, and 11 bases lay between the germline ends. This CDR3 is built from 12 residues. CDR1 and CDR2 from the germline V gene are MNHEY and SVGAGI. CDR3 residues: CASSPLGGEQFF. The CDR3 nucleotides read TGTGCCAGCAGTCCCCTAGGCGGTGAGCAGTTCTTC.

Note on this clone: One end of the junction fails to match germline, which may point to a read error. The V and J genes are TRBV6-1 and TRBJ1-3; tentatively, D is TRBD1 (5 bases). Germline CDR1 MNHNS, CDR2 SASEGT. The CDR3 runs 15 residues. CDR3 amino acids: CASTLSGGSGNIIYF. The CDR3 DNA is TGTGCCAGCACCCTCAGCGGGGGAAGTGGAAACATCATATATTTT.

The rearrangement links TRBV6-5 to TRBJ2-7, with TRBD2 identical over 7 bases. The trim removed 1 base at V and 7 bases at J, leaving 7 bases unmatched. The CDR3 is 14 amino acids. The V gene's germline CDR1 is MNHEY and CDR2 SVGAGI. CDR3 DNA sequence: TGTGCCAGCAGTTACTTCAAGAAAGCGGGGGAGCAGTACTTC. Protein: CASSYFKKAGEQYF.

The V call is TRBV11-3, the J call TRBJ2-3; D is unresolved. Germline CDR1 and CDR2: SGHNT and YENEEA. This CDR3 is built from 14 residues. Trimming removed 1 base at V and 1 base at J, with 6 bases between. The CDR3 sequence: CASSLGRGTDTQYF. The CDR3 DNA is TGTGCCAGCAGCTTAGGACGGGGCACAGATACGCAGTATTTT.

This chain connects TRBV18 to TRBJ2-5, with D perhaps TRBD2 (6 bases). Trimming removed 0 bases at V and 2 bases at J, with 7 bases between. Germline-derived CDR1 and CDR2 are KGHSH and LQKENI. The CDR3 has 14 residues. CDR3 nucleotide sequence: TGTGCCAGCTCACCACCGGCGGGACAAGAGACCCAGTACTTC. Its protein product is CASSPPAGQETQYF.

The table lists this clone with a few counts. The chain has TRBV5-1 and TRBJ2-1; D is unresolved. The CDR3 covers 16 residues. Germline V lookup: CDR1 SGHRS, CDR2 YFSETQ. Trimming removed 0 bases at V and 5 bases at J, with 15 bases between. CDR3 amino acids: CASSLALAALDNEQFF. CDR3 nucleotide sequence: TGCGCCAGCAGCTTGGCCCTGGCGGCCCTGGACAATGAGCAGTTCTTC.

The rearrangement links TRBV2 to TRBJ2-7; TRBD1 aligns across 9 bases. Germline V lookup: CDR1 SNHLY, CDR2 FYNNEI. The CDR3 loop spans 13 amino acids. The trim removed 4 bases at V and 4 bases at J, leaving 2 bases unmatched. The DNA for the CDR3 is TGTGCCAGCAGTGGGACAGGGGAGTACGAGCAGTACTTC. This encodes CASSGTGEYEQYF.

CDR3 sequence (DNA): TGCGCCAGCAGCGGAGGACTAGCGCTTCCCTATGCTGAGCAGTTCTTC. Protein: CASSGGLALPYAEQFF. The rearrangement uses TRBV5-1 and TRBJ2-1; TRBD2 matches 9 bases. This CDR3 contains 16 residues. Germline V CDR1 and CDR2: SGHRS, YFSETQ. V shed 4 bases and J 9 bases; nucleotides not matched to a gene: 14.

A single count supports this clone. The rearrangement joins TRBV7-3 to TRBJ2-7; TRBD2 aligns across 7 bases. Trimming at V came to 8 bases and at J to 5 bases, leaving 12 bases not matched to a gene. The CDR3 runs to 14 residues. The V gene's germline CDR1 is SGHTA and CDR2 FQGTGA. This chain's CDR3 is CASGGEGCQNEQYF. The CDR3, as DNA: TGTGCCAGCGGGGGGGAGGGGTGTCAGAACGAGCAGTACTTC.

The chain is built from TRBV6-5 and TRBJ1-6, with D perhaps matching TRBD1 (6 bases). The V end lost 5 bases, the J end lost 7 bases, and 12 bases lay between the germline ends. The V gene's germline CDR1 is MNHEY and CDR2 SVGAGI. The length of the CDR3 is 14 residues. CDR3 sequence: CASSLTGGNSPLHF. The CDR3 region has the DNA TGTGCCAGCAGTCTGACAGGTGGGAATTCACCCCTCCACTTT.

The gene calls are TRBV11-2 and TRBJ1-3; D is possibly TRBD1 (6 bases). V was cut by 4 bases and J by 6 bases, with 19 bases left in between. The V gene's germline CDR1 is SGHAT and CDR2 FQNNGV. The CDR3 runs 16 residues. CDR3 in amino acids: CASSSTGTRGENTIYF. The CDR3 bases are TGTGCCAGCAGCTCGACCGGGACAAGGGGTGAAAACACCATATATTTT.

V is TRBV27 and J is TRBJ1-1, with D uncertain. Germline loops: CDR1 MNHEY, CDR2 SMNVEV (reference sequence). Trimming shortened V by 6 bases and J by 5 bases, and 10 bases separated the two germline ends. The CDR3 spans 12 residues. The CDR3 loop is CASSSRGTEAFF. CDR3 DNA: TGTGCCAGCAGCTCCCGCGGGACTGAAGCTTTCTTT.

The rearrangement links TRBV7-9 to TRBJ2-7; D gene uncertain. The CDR3 extends over 13 amino acids. Germline V gene sequence: CDR1 SEHNR, CDR2 FQNEAQ (reference sequence). V was cut by 8 bases and J by 0 bases, with 11 bases left in between. The CDR3 DNA reads as TGTGCCAGCGGGCACAGAAGCTCCTACGAGCAGTACTTC. Protein: CASGHRSSYEQYF.

V and J are TRBV9 and TRBJ1-4; 8 bases fit TRBD1. The CDR3 loop spans 16 amino acids. Germline V CDR1 and CDR2: SGDLS, YYNGEE. V was clipped by 4 bases and J by 0 bases; unmatched bases: 5. CDR3 loop: CASSRTGTTTNEKLFF. The CDR3 DNA reads TGTGCCAGCAGCCGGACAGGGACTACAACTAATGAAAAACTGTTTTTT.

This clone showed up just once. V gene TRBV27 combines with J gene TRBJ2-4; D is uncertain. Trimming removed 6 bases at V and 8 bases at J, with 17 bases between. The CDR3 loop spans 14 amino acids. Germline V gene data show CDR1 as MNHEY and CDR2 as SMNVEV (reference sequence). The CDR3 here is CASREDIQRDIQYF. DNA for the CDR3: TGTGCCAGCAGGGAAGACATACAGAGAGACATTCAGTACTTC.

The J gene is TRBJ2-3, the V gene TRBV5-1; 9 bases fit TRBD1. V gave up 4 bases and J gave up 5 bases; unmatched junction bases: 2. Germline V CDR1 and CDR2: SGHRS, YFSETQ. The CDR3 sequence is 13 residues long. For the CDR3, the DNA is TGCGCCAGCAGCACAGGGGGCATAGATACGCAGTATTTT. Its protein product is CASSTGGIDTQYF.

The rearrangement links TRBV25-1 to TRBJ2-3, with 11 bases lining up with TRBD1. Trimming at V came to 8 bases and at J to 5 bases, leaving 6 bases not matched to a gene. The CDR3 spans 14 residues. Germline V lookup: CDR1 MGHDK, CDR2 SYGVNS. The CDR3 is CASGRTGGLDTQYF. DNA of the CDR3: TGTGCCAGCGGGAGGACAGGGGGCTTAGATACGCAGTATTTT.

This sequence joins TRBV28 and TRBJ2-7, with TRBD1 identical over 9 bases. This CDR3 is built from 15 residues. Per the germline V gene, CDR1 is MDHEN and CDR2 is SYDVKM. V shed 7 bases, J shed 5 bases, and the junction held 12 bases outside the gene matches. In DNA, the CDR3 is TGTGCCAGCACCTTACCGGGACAGGGTTCCCACGAGCAGTACTTC. Its translation: CASTLPGQGSHEQYF.

The chain employs TRBV30 and TRBJ2-7; 10 nucleotides line up with TRBD2. This CDR3 contains 19 residues. Germline-derived CDR1 and CDR2 are GTSNPN and SVGIG (reference sequence). Trimming at V came to 3 bases and at J to 7 bases, leaving 24 bases not matched to a gene. The CDR3 bases are TGTGCCTGGAGGGGGTGGGCAGGCGGAGGACTAGCGGACCCTCGGGAGCAGTACTTC. Residues: CAWRGWAGGGLADPREQYF.

V is TRBV27 and J is TRBJ1-6, with D hard to call. Trimming pared 3 bases from V and 10 bases from J, leaving 10 bases between. Germline V gene lookup returns CDR1 MNHEY and CDR2 SMNVEV (reference sequence). The CDR3 spans 13 residues. DNA of the CDR3: TGTGCCAGCAGTTTGTCGGGAGACTCACCCCTCCACTTT. Translation: CASSLSGDSPLHF.

The V gene is TRBV5-1, the J gene TRBJ2-7; no clear D gene. Trimming stripped 1 base from V and 5 bases from J, with 16 bases between. The CDR3 contains 15 residues. Germline loops: CDR1 SGHRS, CDR2 YFSETQ. The CDR3 sequence is CASSLSGSSAHEQYF. The CDR3 bases are TGCGCCAGCAGCTTGTCCGGGTCCTCTGCCCACGAGCAGTACTTC.

This clone was seen a single time. V gene TRBV7-9 combines with J gene TRBJ2-1; weak D call: TRBD2 (6 bases). The CDR3 has 19 residues. Trimming pared 3 bases from V and 7 bases from J, leaving 28 bases between. Per the germline V gene, CDR1 is SEHNR and CDR2 is FQNEAQ (reference sequence). DNA of the CDR3: TGTGCCAGCAGCTTCCTAGCGCACAAAGGGGTATACCTGGGGAATGAGCAGTTCTTC. Its translation: CASSFLAHKGVYLGNEQFF.

The chain links TRBV6-5 to TRBJ1-2; D unresolved. The CDR3 runs 14 residues. Germline lookup yields CDR1 MNHEY and CDR2 SVGAGI. V lost 2 bases and J 5 bases, leaving 12 bases between the germline ends. The CDR3 nucleotides are TGTGCCAGCAGTTACAGGGAGGAATGGTATGGCTACACCTTC. Its protein product is CASSYREEWYGYTF.

The rearrangement uses TRBV7-3 and TRBJ2-3, with D unresolved. Per the germline V gene, CDR1 is SGHTA and CDR2 is FQGTGA. The CDR3 totals 17 residues. The germline V and J ends were trimmed by 5 bases and 2 bases, with 20 bases remaining between them. CDR3 in DNA: TGTGCCAGCAGCGTAATAGGTGGCAGGTCCTACACAGATACGCAGTATTTT. It encodes CASSVIGGRSYTDTQYF.